Sequencing of this T cell receptor beta chain was carried out in a study of blood T cell repertoires in COVID-19. As for the study in general: Specimens from acute and convalescent COVID-19 originated in the United States, Italy and Spain. T cells, B-cell-depleted T cells, or PBMCs supplied cDNA or gDNA.

This CDR3 has 15 residues. The germline gives CDR1 LNHDA, CDR2 SQIVND (reference sequence). The V and J ends lost 7 bases and 1 base respectively, with 14 bases between them. In the original workflow: Reference gene primer amplification in the assay estimated nucleated cell counts. The table came from immunoSEQ multiplex PCR; TCRdb's copy has only in-frame clones and leaves some out. That table is the source of V, J and clone size, and D and trimming were worked out from the DNA. The sample consists of 100,000 or so clones, more than 75% of them appearing once. The TCR sequence derives from a human donor in a cohort sampled during active COVID-19. The chain employs TRBV19 and TRBJ1-5, with unresolved D. Sequenced: peripheral blood. The CDR3 sequence: CASTPWGGSNQPQHF. CDR3 in DNA: TGTGCCAGTACCCCTTGGGGAGGGAGCAATCAGCCCCAGCATTTT.